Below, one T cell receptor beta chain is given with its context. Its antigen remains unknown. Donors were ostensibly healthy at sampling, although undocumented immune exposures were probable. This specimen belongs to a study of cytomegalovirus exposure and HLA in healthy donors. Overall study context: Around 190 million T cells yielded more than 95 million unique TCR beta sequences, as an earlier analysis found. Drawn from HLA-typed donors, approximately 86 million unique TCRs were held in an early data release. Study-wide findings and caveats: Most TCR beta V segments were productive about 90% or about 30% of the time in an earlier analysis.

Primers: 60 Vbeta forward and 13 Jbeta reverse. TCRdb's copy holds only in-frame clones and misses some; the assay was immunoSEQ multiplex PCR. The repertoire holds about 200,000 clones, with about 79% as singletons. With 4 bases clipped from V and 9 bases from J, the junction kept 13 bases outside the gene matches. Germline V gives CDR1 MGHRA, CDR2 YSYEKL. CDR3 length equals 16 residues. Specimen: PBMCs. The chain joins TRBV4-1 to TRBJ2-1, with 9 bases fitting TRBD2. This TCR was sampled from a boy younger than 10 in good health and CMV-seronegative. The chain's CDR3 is CASSLSLAGGQSEQFF. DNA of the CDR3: TGCGCCAGCAGCCTTTCCCTCGCGGGGGGGCAGAGTGAGCAGTTCTTC.